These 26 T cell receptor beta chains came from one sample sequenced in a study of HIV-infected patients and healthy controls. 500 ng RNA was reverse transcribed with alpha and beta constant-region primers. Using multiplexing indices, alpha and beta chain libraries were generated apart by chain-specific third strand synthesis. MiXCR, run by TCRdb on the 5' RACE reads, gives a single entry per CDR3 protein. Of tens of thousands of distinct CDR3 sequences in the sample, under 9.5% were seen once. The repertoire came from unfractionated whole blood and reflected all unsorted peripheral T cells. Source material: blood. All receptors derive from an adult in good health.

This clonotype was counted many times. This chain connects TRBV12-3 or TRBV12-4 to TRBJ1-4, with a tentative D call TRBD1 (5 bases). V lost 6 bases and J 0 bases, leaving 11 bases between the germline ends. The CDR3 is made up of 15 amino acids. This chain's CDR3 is CASRPRGATNEKLFF. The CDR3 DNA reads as TGTGCCAGCAGGCCCCGGGGGGCAACTAATGAAAAACTGTTTTTT.

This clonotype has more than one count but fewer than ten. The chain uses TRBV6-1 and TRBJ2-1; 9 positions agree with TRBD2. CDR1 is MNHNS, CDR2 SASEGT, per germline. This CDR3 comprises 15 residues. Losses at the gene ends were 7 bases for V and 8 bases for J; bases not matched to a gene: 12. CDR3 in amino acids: CASTEESGGPDEQFF. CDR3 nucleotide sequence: TGTGCCAGCACTGAGGAGAGCGGGGGGCCGGATGAGCAGTTCTTC.

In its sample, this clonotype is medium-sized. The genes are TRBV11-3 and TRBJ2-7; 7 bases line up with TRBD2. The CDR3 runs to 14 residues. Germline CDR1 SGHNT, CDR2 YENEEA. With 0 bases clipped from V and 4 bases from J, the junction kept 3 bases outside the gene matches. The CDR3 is CASSLEGREYEQYF. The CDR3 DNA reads TGTGCCAGCAGCTTAGAGGGGCGGGAGTACGAGCAGTACTTC.

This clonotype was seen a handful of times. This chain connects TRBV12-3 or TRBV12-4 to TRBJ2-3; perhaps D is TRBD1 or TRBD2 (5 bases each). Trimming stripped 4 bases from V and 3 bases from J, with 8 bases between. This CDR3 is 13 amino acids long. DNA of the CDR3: TGTGCCAGCAGTTACGGGGCTACAGATACGCAGTATTTT. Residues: CASSYGATDTQYF.

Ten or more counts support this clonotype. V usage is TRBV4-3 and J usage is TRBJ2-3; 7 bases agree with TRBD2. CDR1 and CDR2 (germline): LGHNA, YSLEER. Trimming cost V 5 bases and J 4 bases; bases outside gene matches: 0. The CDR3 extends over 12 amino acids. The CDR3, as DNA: TGCGCCAGCAGCGGGAGGGCAGATACGCAGTATTTT. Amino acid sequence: CASSGRADTQYF.

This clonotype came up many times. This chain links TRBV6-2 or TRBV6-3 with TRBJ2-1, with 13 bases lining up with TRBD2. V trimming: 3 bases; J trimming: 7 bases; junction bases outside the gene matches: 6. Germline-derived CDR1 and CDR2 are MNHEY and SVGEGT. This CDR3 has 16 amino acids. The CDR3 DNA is TGTGCCAGCAGTTATGGGGAGGGACTAGCGGGGAATGAGCAGTTCTTC. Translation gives CASSYGEGLAGNEQFF.

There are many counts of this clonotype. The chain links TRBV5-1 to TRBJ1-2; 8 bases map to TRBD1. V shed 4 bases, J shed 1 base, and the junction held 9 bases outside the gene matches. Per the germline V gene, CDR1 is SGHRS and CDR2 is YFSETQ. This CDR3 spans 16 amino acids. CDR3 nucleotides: TGCGCCAGCAGCGCCGGGACAGGAAGGATTAACTATGGCTACACCTTC. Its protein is CASSAGTGRINYGYTF.

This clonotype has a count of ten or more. As DNA, the CDR3 is TGTGCCAGCAGCCCAACCTACACGGCGGACTATGGCTACACCTTC. It specifies CASSPTYTADYGYTF. J is TRBJ1-2 and V is TRBV13, with unresolved D. Germline assignment: CDR1 PRHDT and CDR2 FYEKMQ (reference sequence). Trimming took off 5 bases at V and 3 bases at J, with 16 bases between the two ends. The CDR3 covers 15 residues. Drawing the rest from reference TRBV13 and TRBJ1-2, the complete variable domain is AAGVIQSPRHLIKEKRETATLKCYPIPRHDTVYWYQQGPGQDPQFLISFYEKMQSDKGSIPDRFSAQQFSDYHSELNMSSLELGDSALYFCASSPTYTADYGYTFGSGTRLTVV.

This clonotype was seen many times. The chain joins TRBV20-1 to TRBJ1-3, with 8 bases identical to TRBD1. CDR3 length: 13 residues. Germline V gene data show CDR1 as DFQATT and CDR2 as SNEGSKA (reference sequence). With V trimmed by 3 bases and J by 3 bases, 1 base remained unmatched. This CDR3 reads CSARGQDGNTIYF. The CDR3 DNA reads TGCAGTGCTAGGGGACAGGATGGAAACACCATATATTTT.

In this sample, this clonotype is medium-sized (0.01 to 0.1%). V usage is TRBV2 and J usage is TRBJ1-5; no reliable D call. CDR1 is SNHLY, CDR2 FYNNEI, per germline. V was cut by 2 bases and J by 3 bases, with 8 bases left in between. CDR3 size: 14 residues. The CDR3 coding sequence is TGTGCCAGCAGTGAAACGGGTCTCAATCAGCCCCAGCATTTT. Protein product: CASSETGLNQPQHF.

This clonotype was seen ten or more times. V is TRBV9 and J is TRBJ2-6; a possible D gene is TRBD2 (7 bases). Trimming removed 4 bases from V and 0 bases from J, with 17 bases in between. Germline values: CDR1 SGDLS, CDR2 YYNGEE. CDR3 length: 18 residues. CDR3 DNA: TGTGCCAGCAGCTCGAGGGGGGGAGTTTACTCTGGGGCCAACGTCCTGACTTTC. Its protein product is CASSSRGGVYSGANVLTF.

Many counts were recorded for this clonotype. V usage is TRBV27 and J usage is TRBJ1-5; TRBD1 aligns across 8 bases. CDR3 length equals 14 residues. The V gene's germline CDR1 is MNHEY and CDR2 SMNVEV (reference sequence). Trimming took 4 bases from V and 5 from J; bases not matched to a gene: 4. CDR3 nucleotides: TGTGCCAGCAGTTCGGACAGGGCGGATCAGCCCCAGCATTTT. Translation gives CASSSDRADQPQHF.

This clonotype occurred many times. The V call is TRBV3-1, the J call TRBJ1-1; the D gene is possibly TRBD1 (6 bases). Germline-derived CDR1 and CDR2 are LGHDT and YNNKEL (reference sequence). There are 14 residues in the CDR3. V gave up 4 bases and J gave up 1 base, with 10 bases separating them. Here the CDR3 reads CASSRQGQNTEAFF. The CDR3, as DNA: TGTGCCAGCAGCCGCCAGGGGCAGAACACTGAAGCTTTCTTT.

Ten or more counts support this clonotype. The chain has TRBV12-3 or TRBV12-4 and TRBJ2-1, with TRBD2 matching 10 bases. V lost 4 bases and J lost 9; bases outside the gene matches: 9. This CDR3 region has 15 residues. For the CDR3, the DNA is TGTGCCAGCAGTTGGGGGCTAGCGGGGGTGGGTGAGCAGTTCTTC. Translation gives CASSWGLAGVGEQFF.

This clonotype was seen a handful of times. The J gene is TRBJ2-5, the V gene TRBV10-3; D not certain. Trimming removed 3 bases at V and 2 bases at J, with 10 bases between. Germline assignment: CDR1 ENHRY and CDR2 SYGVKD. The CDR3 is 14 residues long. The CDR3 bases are TGTGCCATCAGTGACCCACAGCCACAAGAGACCCAGTACTTC. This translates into CAISDPQPQETQYF.

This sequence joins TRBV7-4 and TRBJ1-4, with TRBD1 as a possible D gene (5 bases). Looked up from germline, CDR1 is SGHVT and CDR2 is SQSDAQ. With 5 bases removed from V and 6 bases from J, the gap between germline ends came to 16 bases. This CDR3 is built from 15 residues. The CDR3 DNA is TGTGCCAGCAGCCCCACCGGCGACAGCGATGAAAAACTGTTTTTT. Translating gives CASSPTGDSDEKLFF.

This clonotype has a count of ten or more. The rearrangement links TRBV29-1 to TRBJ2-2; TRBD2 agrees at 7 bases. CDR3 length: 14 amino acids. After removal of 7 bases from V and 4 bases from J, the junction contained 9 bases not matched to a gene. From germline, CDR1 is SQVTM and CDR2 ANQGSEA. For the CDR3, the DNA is TGCAGCGCCCTGGGGGGGACGGTCACCGGGGAGCTGTTTTTT. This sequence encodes CSALGGTVTGELFF.

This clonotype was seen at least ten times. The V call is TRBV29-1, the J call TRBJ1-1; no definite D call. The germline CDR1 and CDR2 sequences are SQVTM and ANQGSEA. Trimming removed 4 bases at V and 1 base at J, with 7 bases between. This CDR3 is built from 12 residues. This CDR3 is CSVGPQNTEAFF. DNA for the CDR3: TGCAGCGTTGGGCCGCAGAACACTGAAGCTTTCTTT.

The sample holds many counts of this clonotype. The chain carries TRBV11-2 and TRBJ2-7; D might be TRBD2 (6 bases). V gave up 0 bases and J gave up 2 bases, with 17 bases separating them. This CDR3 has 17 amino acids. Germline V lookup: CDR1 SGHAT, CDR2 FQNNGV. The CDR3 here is CASSLEEGGGAPYEQYF. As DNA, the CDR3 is TGTGCCAGCAGCTTAGAGGAGGGAGGCGGGGCCCCCTACGAGCAGTACTTC.

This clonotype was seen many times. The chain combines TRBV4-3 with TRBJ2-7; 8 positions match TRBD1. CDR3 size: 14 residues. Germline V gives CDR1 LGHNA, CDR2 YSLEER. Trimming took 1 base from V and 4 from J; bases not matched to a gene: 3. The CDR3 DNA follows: TGCGCCAGCAGCCAAGGGACAGGGAGGTACGAGCAGTACTTC. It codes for CASSQGTGRYEQYF.

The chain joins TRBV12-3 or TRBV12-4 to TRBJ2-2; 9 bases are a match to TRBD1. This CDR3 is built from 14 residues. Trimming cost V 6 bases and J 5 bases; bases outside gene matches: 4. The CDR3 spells CASSRDRATGELFF. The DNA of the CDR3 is TGTGCCAGCAGCCGGGACAGGGCTACCGGGGAGCTGTTTTTT.

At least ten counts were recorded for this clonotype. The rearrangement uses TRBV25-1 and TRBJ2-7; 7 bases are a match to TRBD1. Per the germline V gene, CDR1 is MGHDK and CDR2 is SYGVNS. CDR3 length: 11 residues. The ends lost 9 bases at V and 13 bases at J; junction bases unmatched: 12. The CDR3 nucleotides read TGTGCCAGTCGTTCCGGGGACAGTGATTACTTC. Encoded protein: CASRSGDSDYF.

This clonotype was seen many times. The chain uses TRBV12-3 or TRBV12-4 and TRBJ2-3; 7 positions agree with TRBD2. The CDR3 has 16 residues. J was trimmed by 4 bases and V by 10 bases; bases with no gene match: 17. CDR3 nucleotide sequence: TGTGCCACACACCTGGGGGGGGGAACGCTCCCAGATACGCAGTATTTT. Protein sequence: CATHLGGGTLPDTQYF.

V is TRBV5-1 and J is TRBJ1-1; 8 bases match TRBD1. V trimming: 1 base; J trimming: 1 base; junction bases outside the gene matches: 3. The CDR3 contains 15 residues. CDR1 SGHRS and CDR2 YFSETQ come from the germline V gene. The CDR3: CASSLTTGANTEAFF. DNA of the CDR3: TGCGCCAGCAGCTTGACGACAGGGGCGAACACTGAAGCTTTCTTT. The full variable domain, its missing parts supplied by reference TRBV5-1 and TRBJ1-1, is KAGVTQTPRYLIKTRGQQVTLSCSPISGHRSVSWYQQTPGQGLQFLFEYFSETQRNKGNFPGRFSGRQFSNSRSEMNVSTLELGDSALYLCASSLTTGANTEAFFGQGTRLTVV.

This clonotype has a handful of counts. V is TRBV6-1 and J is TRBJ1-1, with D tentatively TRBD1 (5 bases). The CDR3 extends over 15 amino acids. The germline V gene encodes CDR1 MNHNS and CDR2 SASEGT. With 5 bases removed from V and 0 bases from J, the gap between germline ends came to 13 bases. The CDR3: CASSFDSPLNTEAFF. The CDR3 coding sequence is TGTGCCAGCAGTTTCGACAGTCCCTTGAACACTGAAGCTTTCTTT.

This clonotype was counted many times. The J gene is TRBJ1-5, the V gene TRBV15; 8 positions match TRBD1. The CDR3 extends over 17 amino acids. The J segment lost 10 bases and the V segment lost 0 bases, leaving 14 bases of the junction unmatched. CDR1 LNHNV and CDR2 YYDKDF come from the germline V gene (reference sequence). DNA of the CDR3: TGTGCCACCAGCAGAGATCAGGGGCAGGGGGCCCGGATACCCCAGCATTTT. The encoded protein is CATSRDQGQGARIPQHF.